The next 32 T cell receptor beta chains were all read from a single sample in a study of Graves' ophthalmopathy and Graves' hyperthyroidism. RNA transcripts served as template for amplifying TCR beta CDR3 sequences. RT-PCR with HTBI primers came first, then second-round multiplex PCR. TCRdb independently ran MiXCR on the multiplex PCR reads; one entry per CDR3 protein. In the table there are approximately 640,000 distinct CDR3 sequences, about two fifths of which are singletons. The sample consisted of peripheral blood. The receptors were sampled from an adult man with Graves' ophthalmopathy.

Points on this clonotype: The CDR3 does not close with the conserved phenylalanine or tryptophan, likely indicating a read error. The rearrangement uses TRBV29-1 and TRBJ1-1, with D perhaps TRBD1 (5 bases). Trimming pared 8 bases from V and 0 bases from J, leaving 13 bases between. Germline CDR1 is SQVTM and CDR2 is ANQGSEA. The length of the CDR3 is 13 residues. The CDR3 loop is CSLGDGLNTEAFL. DNA for the CDR3: TGCAGCTTAGGGGACGGCCTGAACACTGAAGCTTTCCTT.

The chain couples TRBV19 to TRBJ2-2; possibly TRBD2 for D (6 bases). CDR1 LNHDA and CDR2 SQIVND come from the germline V gene (reference sequence). V was pared by 10 bases and J by 7 bases, with 16 bases between. The CDR3 totals 13 residues. The CDR3 spells CATSGLQVGELFF. For the CDR3, the DNA is TGTGCCACTTCGGGACTTCAGGTCGGGGAGCTGTTTTTT. Full variable domain (rest looked up from reference TRBV19 and TRBJ2-2): DGGITQSPKYLFRKEGQNVTLSCEQNLNHDAMYWYRQDPGQGLRLIYYSQIVNDFQKGDIAEGYSVSREKKESFPLTVTSAQKNPTAFYLCATSGLQVGELFFGEGSRLTVL.

As to this clonotype: A much larger clone lies a single base off, so this may be a read error. The gene calls are TRBV10-3 and TRBJ2-6; weak D call: TRBD2 (5 bases). Germline-derived CDR1 and CDR2 are ENHRY and SYGVKD. The CDR3 is 17 residues long. The CDR3 DNA reads TGTGCCAGCAGTTACTATGGACGGCGGGCTGGGGCCAACGTCCTGACTTTC. Encoded protein: CASSYYGRRAGANVLTF.

This clonotype was counted only a few times. V and J are TRBV7-2 and TRBJ1-2; TRBD1 matches at 7 bases. Germline CDR1 SGHTA, CDR2 FQGNSA. The length of the CDR3 is 15 residues. With 8 bases clipped from V and 4 bases from J, the junction kept 13 bases outside the gene matches. The CDR3 loop is CASATGTVTAYGYTF. Here the CDR3 DNA reads TGTGCCAGCGCCACCGGGACAGTAACAGCCTATGGCTACACCTTC.

This clonotype came up a few times. DNA for the CDR3: TGCGCCAGCAGTGTGTTACTAGCGGGAGGGACCTACGAGCAGTACTTC. It yields the protein CASSVLLAGGTYEQYF. V usage is TRBV10-2 and J usage is TRBJ2-7; 13 bases line up with TRBD2. CDR1 and CDR2 (germline): WSHSY, SAAADI. CDR3 length equals 16 residues. Trimming cost V 4 bases and J 2 bases; bases outside gene matches: 5.

The rearrangement joins TRBV7-2 to TRBJ1-5; possibly TRBD1 for D (5 bases). The germline CDR1 and CDR2 sequences are SGHTA and FQGNSA. With 1 base removed from V and 4 bases from J, the gap between germline ends came to 14 bases. This CDR3 is 16 amino acids long. This chain's CDR3 is CASSLVGGSLNQPQHF. The CDR3 nucleotides read TGTGCCAGCAGCTTAGTGGGGGGATCCCTAAATCAGCCCCAGCATTTT.

This clonotype showed up many times. The chain employs TRBV7-8 and TRBJ1-1; D gene unclear. The CDR3 has 14 residues. The germline gives CDR1 SGHVS, CDR2 FQNEAQ. V shed 0 bases and J shed 0 bases, with 5 bases lying between them. CDR3 nucleotides: TGTGCCAGCAGCTTAGCAGGAATGAACACTGAAGCTTTCTTT. As protein: CASSLAGMNTEAFF.

In this sample, this clonotype turned up many times. The gene calls are TRBV7-9 and TRBJ1-4; D is perhaps TRBD1 (5 bases). The CDR3 contains 14 residues. Trimming left V 5 bases short and J 8 bases short, with 15 bases between. Germline-derived CDR1 and CDR2 are SEHNR and FQNEAQ (reference sequence). For the CDR3, the DNA is TGTGCCAGCAGCCCGCCGGGACTGGCGGAAAAACTGTTTTTT. This gives the protein CASSPPGLAEKLFF.

This clonotype has a count of ten or more. The chain is built from TRBV7-2 and TRBJ1-2; D unresolved. Trimming stripped 6 bases from V and 5 bases from J, with 7 bases between. In germline, CDR1 is SGHTA, CDR2 FQGNSA. The CDR3 contains 11 residues. The CDR3 loop reads CASRGEYGYTF. CDR3 coding DNA: TGTGCCAGCAGAGGAGAGTATGGCTACACCTTC.

This chain links TRBV29-1 with TRBJ2-3; D may be TRBD1 (6 bases). Germline V gene data show CDR1 as SQVTM and CDR2 as ANQGSEA. Trimming took 0 bases from V and 3 from J, leaving 13 bases between them. The CDR3 spans 15 residues. The CDR3 coding sequence is TGCAGCGTTGAAGAAGCAGGGGTCGGTACAGATACGCAGTATTTT. This encodes CSVEEAGVGTDTQYF.

On this clonotype itself: Since the CDR3 does not end with the conserved phenylalanine or tryptophan, this likely comes from a read error. The DNA is omitted, as the CDR3 cannot be located on it reliably, and the CDR3 follows TCRdb's listing. This chain links TRBV10-3 with TRBJ1-1; TRBD1 is the table's D call, not checked against the DNA. The CDR3 length is 9 residues, termini included. CDR1 is ENHRY and CDR2 is SYGVKD in the germline V gene. CDR3: CAISEPKDR.

The chain links TRBV10-3 to TRBJ2-7; D assignment may be TRBD1 or TRBD2 (5 bases each). There are 15 residues in the CDR3. The V end was cut by 5 bases, the J end by 0 bases, with 14 bases between. CDR1 is ENHRY, CDR2 SYGVKD, per germline. The CDR3 protein is CAISPGTVSSYEQYF. The CDR3 DNA follows: TGTGCCATCAGTCCCGGGACCGTGAGCTCCTACGAGCAGTACTTC.

This clonotype was observed at least ten times. The chain couples TRBV20-1 to TRBJ2-5; D may match TRBD1 or TRBD2 (5 bases each). V lost 0 bases to trimming and J lost 2 bases, with 13 bases between them. Germline V gene sequence: CDR1 DFQATT, CDR2 SNEGSKA (reference sequence). CDR3 size: 15 residues. As DNA, the CDR3 is TGCAGTGCTAGAGACGGGACGACCGTACAAGAGACCCAGTACTTC. Translation: CSARDGTTVQETQYF.

This clonotype has a count of ten or more. This rearrangement joins TRBV10-2 to TRBJ1-2; no firm D call. V lost 4 bases, J lost 2 bases, and 14 bases lay in between. Germline assignment: CDR1 WSHSY and CDR2 SAAADI. This CDR3 has 15 amino acids. The CDR3 here is CASSGVETLNYGYTF. For the CDR3, the DNA is TGCGCCAGCAGTGGTGTAGAGACCTTAAACTATGGCTACACCTTC.

This clonotype was observed a single time. The J gene is TRBJ1-2, the V gene TRBV12-3 or TRBV12-4, with a possible D match to TRBD1 (5 bases). The CDR3 spans 14 residues. Trimming shortened V by 6 bases and J by 4 bases, and 15 bases separated the two germline ends. The CDR3 sequence: CASSAGGVTYGYTF. CDR3 coding DNA: TGTGCCAGCAGCGCCGGGGGGGTAACCTATGGCTACACCTTC.

The chain couples TRBV4-1 to TRBJ1-5; no firm D call. Looked up from germline, CDR1 is MGHRA and CDR2 is YSYEKL. This CDR3 has 15 residues. V lost 0 bases, J lost 0 bases, and 6 bases lay in between. The chain's CDR3 is CASSQDQYSNQPQHF. In nucleotides, the CDR3 is TGCGCCAGCAGCCAAGATCAGTATAGCAATCAGCCCCAGCATTTT.

There are many counts of this clonotype. The chain is built from TRBV29-1 and TRBJ1-1; TRBD1 aligns across 9 bases. The CDR3 has 14 amino acids. Germline CDR1 is SQVTM and CDR2 is ANQGSEA. Losses at the gene ends were 3 bases for V and 8 bases for J; bases not matched to a gene: 10. As DNA, the CDR3 is TGCAGCGTTGAGGGACAGGGCAGCAGCGTAGAAGCTTTCTTT. The encoded protein is CSVEGQGSSVEAFF.

V and J are TRBV19 and TRBJ2-5, with 9 bases that match TRBD1. V shed 5 bases and J 6 bases; nucleotides not matched to a gene: 7. The CDR3 spans 14 residues. In germline, CDR1 is LNHDA, CDR2 SQIVND (reference sequence). CDR3 sequence: CASSLGQGLQTQYF. CDR3 nucleotide sequence: TGTGCCAGTAGTCTAGGACAGGGGTTGCAGACCCAGTACTTC.

This chain joins TRBV2 and TRBJ1-2; unclear D gene. Trimming left V 5 bases short and J 12 bases short, with 19 bases between. The length of the CDR3 is 13 residues. Germline CDR1 SNHLY, CDR2 FYNNEI. This chain's CDR3 is CASSPGRPLGNTF. DNA for the CDR3: TGTGCCAGCAGTCCAGGACGGCCCTTGGGCAACACCTTC.

The chain uses TRBV7-2 and TRBJ2-7, with no clear D. The CDR3 runs 13 residues. The germline V gene encodes CDR1 SGHTA and CDR2 FQGNSA. Trimming left V 3 bases short and J 2 bases short, with 8 bases between. The DNA for the CDR3 is TGTGCCAGCAGCTTGCCACTGGCCTACGAGCAGTACTTC. Amino acid sequence: CASSLPLAYEQYF.

The chain joins TRBV7-8 to TRBJ2-3; tentatively, D is TRBD2 (6 bases). Germline CDR1 and CDR2: SGHVS and FQNEAQ. The CDR3 sequence is 16 residues long. Trimming cost V 5 bases and J 2 bases, with 17 bases left between them. The CDR3 region has the DNA TGTGCCAGCAGCCCGAGCCCGGGACTTGACACAGATACGCAGTATTTT. As protein: CASSPSPGLDTDTQYF.

The V call is TRBV27, the J call TRBJ2-5; the D gene is possibly TRBD2 (5 bases). The germline V and J ends were trimmed by 4 bases and 5 bases, with 17 bases remaining between them. Germline lookup yields CDR1 MNHEY and CDR2 SMNVEV (reference sequence). This CDR3 is built from 15 residues. This CDR3 reads CASSYSGVTGETQYF. The CDR3 bases are TGTGCCAGCAGTTACTCCGGGGTAACCGGGGAGACCCAGTACTTC.

This clonotype was counted at least ten times. The J gene is TRBJ1-3, the V gene TRBV10-3, with 10 positions matching TRBD1. With 4 bases clipped from V and 4 bases from J, the junction kept 4 bases outside the gene matches. Germline CDR1 is ENHRY and CDR2 is SYGVKD. CDR3 length equals 15 residues. CDR3 DNA sequence: TGTGCCATCAGTGCGGGACAGGGGTCCGGAAACACCATATATTTT. It codes for CAISAGQGSGNTIYF.

This clonotype was counted at least ten times. This chain joins TRBV2 and TRBJ1-1; D is uncertain. CDR3 length equals 11 residues. Trimming stripped 7 bases from V and 3 bases from J, with 6 bases between. Germline V gene sequence: CDR1 SNHLY, CDR2 FYNNEI. The CDR3 is CASKGYTEAFF. DNA for the CDR3: TGTGCCAGCAAAGGTTACACTGAAGCTTTCTTT.

This clonotype appeared many times. This rearrangement joins TRBV15 to TRBJ1-1; possibly TRBD1 for D (5 bases). Deletions cut 0 bases from V and 4 bases from J, with 12 bases between. CDR3 length: 15 residues. Germline-derived CDR1 and CDR2 are LNHNV and YYDKDF (reference sequence). CDR3 loop: CATSRDEGWATEAFF. CDR3 nucleotides: TGTGCCACCAGCAGAGATGAGGGGTGGGCCACTGAAGCTTTCTTT.

With regard to this clonotype: The junction shows a germline mismatch at one end, possibly a read error. The chain recombines TRBV7-4 with TRBJ1-1; no definite D call. Germline V CDR1 and CDR2: SGHVT, SQSDAQ. This CDR3 comprises 15 residues. DNA of the CDR3: TGCGCCAGCAGCCAAGAGTCCGGGAAAGGGAGAGCGGCTTTCTTT. This sequence encodes CASSQESGKGRAAFF. Together with reference TRBV7-4 and TRBJ1-1, the CDR3 gives the full variable domain: GAGVSQSPRYKVAKRGRDVALRCDSISGHVTLYWYRQTLGQGSEVLTYSQSDAQRDKSGRPSGRFSAERPERSVSTLKIQRTEQGDSAVYLCASSQESGKGRAAFFGQGTRLTVV.

The gene calls are TRBV10-3 and TRBJ1-6; tentative D call: TRBD1 (6 bases). The germline V gene encodes CDR1 ENHRY and CDR2 SYGVKD. V was trimmed by 6 bases and J by 8 bases, leaving 14 bases between them. The CDR3 is made up of 14 amino acids. CDR3 coding DNA: TGTGCCATCAGGTCAGGGGACGGCGATTCACCCCTCCACTTT. Translated: CAIRSGDGDSPLHF.

In its sample, this clonotype was seen many times. The chain links TRBV6-4 to TRBJ1-6; no reliable D call. Germline loops: CDR1 MRHNA, CDR2 SNTAGT. The CDR3 spans 13 residues. The V and J ends lost 4 bases and 8 bases respectively, with 9 bases between them. This chain's CDR3 is CASSVREDSPLHF. CDR3 nucleotide sequence: TGTGCCAGCAGTGTACGGGAAGATTCACCCCTCCACTTT.

The chain is built from TRBV6-4 and TRBJ2-7; tentatively, D is TRBD2 (7 bases). The CDR3 is made up of 18 amino acids. Germline loops: CDR1 MRHNA, CDR2 SNTAGT. Trimming took off 5 bases at V and 2 bases at J, with 25 bases between the two ends. The CDR3 DNA reads as TGTGCCAGCAGTTTATCAGGGTGGGGGGGCTTCCGGCCCTACGAGCAGTACTTC. The encoded protein is CASSLSGWGGFRPYEQYF.

A single count supports this clonotype. This may be a read error, as it is one base from a much larger clone. V gene TRBV7-8 combines with J gene TRBJ2-7; 12 bases align to TRBD1. The CDR3 is 16 residues long. The germline gives CDR1 SGHVS, CDR2 FQNEAQ. For the CDR3, the DNA is TGTGCCAGCAGCCTCTCGGGACAGGGGGCTTCCTACGGGCAGTACTTC. Its translation: CASSLSGQGASYGQYF.

The sample holds many counts of this clonotype. The chain has TRBV20-1 and TRBJ2-7; the D gene could be TRBD1 or TRBD2 (5 bases each). Looked up from germline, CDR1 is DFQATT and CDR2 is SNEGSKA (reference sequence). V lost 0 bases and J lost 3, with 12 bases in between. The CDR3 is 14 amino acids. The CDR3 nucleotides are TGCAGTGCTAGAGATCGGGACCGAAGCTACGAGCAGTACTTC. Residues: CSARDRDRSYEQYF.

The sample holds many counts of this clonotype. The genes are TRBV6-1 and TRBJ1-2; D is unresolved. The CDR3 covers 12 residues. The V gene lost 9 bases and the J gene lost 2 bases, with 10 bases spanning the gap. Germline lookup yields CDR1 MNHNS and CDR2 SASEGT. This CDR3 is CASFDTNYGYTF. In nucleotides, the CDR3 is TGTGCCAGTTTCGACACCAACTATGGCTACACCTTC.